The entry below describes one TCR beta chain. This entry belongs to a study of control samples from healthy donors and cancer patients. Some clones are missing from TCRdb's copy, which holds only in-frame ones; the method was immunoSEQ multiplex PCR. The sample has some 71,000 clones; about 90% are singletons. This CDR3 comprises 16 residues. Trimming removed 3 bases from V and 2 bases from J; junction bases left unmatched: 8. CDR1 is LNHDA and CDR2 is SQIVND in the germline V gene (reference sequence). The receptor's source is a man in his fifties or sixties with lung cancer. Sequences were obtained from PBMCs. V gene TRBV19 combines with J gene TRBJ2-3, with 7 bases identical to TRBD1. CDR3 sequence: CASSIQGDSSTDTQYF. The CDR3 DNA reads TGTGCCAGTAGTATTCAGGGGGATTCCTCCACAGATACGCAGTATTTT.